These 18 T cell receptor beta chains were sequenced from one sample in a study of T cell responses to AZD1222 COVID-19 vaccine. Data came from immunoSEQ multiplex PCR; TCRdb stores just in-frame clones and leaves some out. The data contain around 130,000 clones, 80% to 90% of them singletons. The material was peripheral blood, obtained on day 0 of AZD1222 vaccination. Source of these receptors: an adult in good health.

J is TRBJ2-2 and V is TRBV24-1; D is perhaps TRBD1 (6 bases). Germline values: CDR1 KGHDR, CDR2 SFDVKD. V gave up 4 bases and J gave up 1 base, with 12 bases separating them. This CDR3 has 16 amino acids. Written as DNA, the CDR3 is TGTGCCACCAGTGACTCCTGGGACAAGAACACCGGGGAGCTGTTTTTT. Amino acid sequence: CATSDSWDKNTGELFF.

The chain joins TRBV6-2 or TRBV6-3 to TRBJ2-3; 15 nucleotides align to TRBD2. The junction had 8 bases not matched to a gene; V was cut back by 2 bases and J by 11 bases. The germline V gene encodes CDR1 MNHEY and CDR2 SVGEGT. The length of the CDR3 is 16 residues. CDR3 amino acids: CASSYPQGLAGGRQYF. The CDR3 DNA reads TGTGCCAGCAGTTACCCTCAGGGACTAGCGGGAGGAAGGCAGTATTTT.

This chain uses TRBV6-5 with TRBJ2-7; tentatively, D is TRBD2 (7 bases). The CDR3 sequence is 16 residues long. Germline loops: CDR1 MNHEY, CDR2 SVGAGI. Trimming took 2 bases from V and 6 from J, leaving 20 bases between them. The CDR3 nucleotides are TGTGCCAGCAGTTACACTCCGGGGGGCCTAGGGGTCGAGCAGTACTTC. Translated: CASSYTPGGLGVEQYF.

The chain combines TRBV18 with TRBJ1-4; perhaps TRBD1 as D (6 bases). The V end lost 3 bases, the J end lost 4 bases, and 12 bases lay between the germline ends. Germline CDR1 reads KGHSH; CDR2 reads LQKENI. This CDR3 spans 15 amino acids. CDR3 residues: CASSPGGHLNEKLFF. The CDR3 DNA sequence: TGTGCCAGCTCACCCGGGGGACACCTTAATGAAAAACTGTTTTTT.

The chain employs TRBV29-1 and TRBJ2-5, with unresolved D. V lost 0 bases and J 5 bases, leaving 10 bases between the germline ends. The length of the CDR3 is 13 residues. Per the germline V gene, CDR1 is SQVTM and CDR2 is ANQGSEA. The CDR3 region is CSVEDGPWETQYF. The CDR3 nucleotides read TGCAGCGTTGAAGATGGACCGTGGGAGACCCAGTACTTC.

This chain links TRBV12-5 with TRBJ2-1, with 15 bases that match TRBD2. CDR1 LGHNT and CDR2 FRNRAP come from the germline V gene. V was clipped by 3 bases and J by 4 bases; unmatched bases: 7. The CDR3 spans 18 residues. The CDR3 sequence: CASGLGLAGGPFYNEQFF. Written as DNA, the CDR3 is TGTGCTAGTGGTTTAGGACTAGCGGGAGGGCCGTTTTACAATGAGCAGTTCTTC.

The chain joins TRBV5-1 to TRBJ1-1; D is unresolved. Trimming cost V 4 bases and J 2 bases, with 15 bases left between them. Germline V CDR1 and CDR2: SGHRS, YFSETQ. This CDR3 region has 15 residues. In DNA, the CDR3 is TGCGCCAGCAGCACAAACGGGCCACCTAACACTGAAGCTTTCTTT. Protein sequence: CASSTNGPPNTEAFF.

The rearrangement joins TRBV19 to TRBJ1-5; no reliable D call. The ends were cut back, 7 bases at V and 1 base at J, with 17 bases in the middle. This CDR3 is built from 16 residues. From germline, CDR1 is LNHDA and CDR2 SQIVND (reference sequence). CDR3 in amino acids: CASMFRGGGSNQPQHF. For the CDR3, the DNA is TGTGCCAGTATGTTCCGGGGAGGAGGGAGCAATCAGCCCCAGCATTTT.

The chain combines TRBV19 with TRBJ1-4; TRBD1 is a possible D gene (5 bases). The CDR3 length is 15 residues. Trimming took off 3 bases at V and 8 bases at J, with 16 bases between the two ends. Germline CDR1 is LNHDA and CDR2 is SQIVND (reference sequence). CDR3 residues: CASSMNWAGKEKLFF. The CDR3 DNA reads as TGTGCCAGTAGTATGAATTGGGCAGGGAAAGAAAAACTGTTTTTT.

V and J are TRBV6-1 and TRBJ1-1; TRBD1 matches at 8 bases. The CDR3 contains 16 residues. CDR1 and CDR2 from the germline V gene are MNHNS and SASEGT. The V gene end was trimmed by 3 bases and the J gene end by 0 bases; junction bases not matched to a gene: 6. This chain's CDR3 is CASSERQGSMNTEAFF. CDR3 bases: TGTGCCAGCAGTGAGCGACAGGGGAGTATGAACACTGAAGCTTTCTTT.

The chain employs TRBV3-1 (or the pseudogene TRBV3-2) and TRBJ1-4; possible D gene TRBD1, 6 bases. The CDR3 has 15 residues. V was pared by 0 bases and J by 6 bases, with 11 bases between. The germline gives CDR1 LGHDT, CDR2 YNNKEL (reference sequence). CDR3 DNA sequence: TGTGCCAGCAGCCAAGATCGGGGGCTAGATGAAAAACTGTTTTTT. Translating gives CASSQDRGLDEKLFF.

V gene TRBV28 combines with J gene TRBJ1-5; D is unresolved. CDR3 length: 15 residues. Trimming left V 7 bases short and J 5 bases short, with 18 bases between. Germline CDR1 MDHEN, CDR2 SYDVKM. The CDR3, as DNA: TGTGCCAGCAAGGTAAGCGGTGTAGGCCATCAGCCCCAGCATTTT. Protein sequence: CASKVSGVGHQPQHF.

The chain recombines TRBV7-3 with TRBJ2-7; perhaps D is TRBD1 or TRBD2 (5 bases each). Germline CDR1 reads SGHTA; CDR2 reads FQGTGA. V lost 5 bases and J lost 5, with 16 bases in between. The length of the CDR3 is 14 residues. CDR3 nucleotide sequence: TGTGCCAGCAGCCGCGGCCGGGGACGGAACGAGCAGTACTTC. It specifies CASSRGRGRNEQYF.

J is TRBJ2-7 and V is TRBV2, with D perhaps being TRBD1 or TRBD2 (5 bases each). Per germline, CDR1 SNHLY and CDR2 FYNNEI. This CDR3 has 14 residues. The V gene lost 6 bases and the J gene lost 3 bases, with 15 bases spanning the gap. CDR3 nucleotides: TGTGCCAGCAGCCCCCAGGGACGACTCTACGAGCAGTACTTC. Protein sequence: CASSPQGRLYEQYF.

The rearrangement joins TRBV2 to TRBJ1-5; TRBD1 aligns across 9 bases. Trimming took 3 bases from V and 12 from J; bases not matched to a gene: 9. Germline CDR1 and CDR2: SNHLY and FYNNEI. There are 14 residues in the CDR3. This CDR3 is CASSEVPGQGIQHF. The CDR3 DNA reads TGTGCCAGCAGTGAGGTCCCGGGACAGGGTATCCAGCATTTT.

The chain is built from TRBV6-2 or TRBV6-3 and TRBJ1-2, with D tentatively TRBD1 (5 bases). Trimming stripped 5 bases from V and 8 bases from J, with 18 bases between. The CDR3 has 14 residues. Germline values: CDR1 MNHEY, CDR2 SVGEGT. The CDR3 DNA reads TGTGCCAGCAGTGACAGAGGATTAGGTCGCGGCTACACCTTC. Translated, it gives CASSDRGLGRGYTF.

V gene TRBV7-2 combines with J gene TRBJ2-7; no clear D gene. CDR1 is SGHTA, CDR2 FQGNSA, per germline. Trimming left V 0 bases short and J 2 bases short, with 11 bases between. The CDR3 contains 15 residues. CDR3 nucleotide sequence: TGTGCCAGCAGCTTAGCGGGGATTGGAGCCTACGAGCAGTACTTC. Amino acids: CASSLAGIGAYEQYF. Based on the CDR3 plus reference TRBV7-2 and TRBJ2-7, the full variable domain is GAGVSQSPSNKVTEKGKDVELRCDPISGHTALYWYRQSLGQGLEFLIYFQGNSAPDKSGLPSDRFSAERTGGSVSTLTIQRTQQEDSAVYLCASSLAGIGAYEQYFGPGTRLTVT.

CDR3 in DNA: TGTGCCAGCAGCTCGGGGACTAGCGGTAACACAGATACGCAGTATTTT. It codes for CASSSGTSGNTDTQYF. J is TRBJ2-3 and V is TRBV7-3; 11 bases fit TRBD2. V lost 4 bases, J lost 2 bases, and 5 bases stayed unmatched. Germline V gene data show CDR1 as SGHTA and CDR2 as FQGTGA. This CDR3 is built from 16 residues.